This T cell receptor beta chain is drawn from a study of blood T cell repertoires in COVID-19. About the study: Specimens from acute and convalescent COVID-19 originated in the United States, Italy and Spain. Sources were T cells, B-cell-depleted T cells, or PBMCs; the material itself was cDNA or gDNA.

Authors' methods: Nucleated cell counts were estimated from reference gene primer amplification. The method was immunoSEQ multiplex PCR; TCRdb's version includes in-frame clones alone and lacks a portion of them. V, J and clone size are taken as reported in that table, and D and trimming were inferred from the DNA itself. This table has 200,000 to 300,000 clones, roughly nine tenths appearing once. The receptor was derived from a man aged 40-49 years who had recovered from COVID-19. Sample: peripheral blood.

The CDR3 coding sequence is TGTGCCAGCAGCGCCGGCCCCGGCGGGAGTCAGCCCCAGCATTTT. Protein sequence: CASSAGPGGSQPQHF. J is TRBJ1-5 and V is TRBV7-9; the D is unclear. Germline V gene lookup returns CDR1 SEHNR and CDR2 FQNEAQ (reference sequence). The CDR3 length is 15 residues. The ends were cut back, 5 bases at V and 6 bases at J, with 17 bases in the middle.